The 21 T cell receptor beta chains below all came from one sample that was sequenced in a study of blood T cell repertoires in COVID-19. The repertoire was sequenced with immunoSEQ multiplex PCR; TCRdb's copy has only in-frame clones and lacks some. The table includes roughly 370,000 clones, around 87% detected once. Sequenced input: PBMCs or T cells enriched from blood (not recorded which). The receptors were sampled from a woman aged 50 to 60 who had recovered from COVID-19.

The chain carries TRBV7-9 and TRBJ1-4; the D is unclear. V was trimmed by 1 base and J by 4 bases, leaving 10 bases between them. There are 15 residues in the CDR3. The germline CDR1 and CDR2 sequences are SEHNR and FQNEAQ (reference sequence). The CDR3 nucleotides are TGTGCCAGCAGCTTAGGAGGGCAGAATAATGAAAAACTGTTTTTT. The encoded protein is CASSLGGQNNEKLFF.

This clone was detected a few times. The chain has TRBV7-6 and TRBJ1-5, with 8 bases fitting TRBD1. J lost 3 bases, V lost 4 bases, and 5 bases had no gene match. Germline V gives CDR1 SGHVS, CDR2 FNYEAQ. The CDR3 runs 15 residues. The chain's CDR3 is CASSYGQGYNQPQHF. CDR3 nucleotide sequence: TGTGCCAGCAGCTACGGACAGGGTTACAATCAGCCCCAGCATTTT.

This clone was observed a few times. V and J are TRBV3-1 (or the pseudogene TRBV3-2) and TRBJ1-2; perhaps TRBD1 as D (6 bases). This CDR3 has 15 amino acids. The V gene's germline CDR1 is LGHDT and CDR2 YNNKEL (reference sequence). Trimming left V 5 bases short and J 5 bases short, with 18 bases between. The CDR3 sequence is CASSTIPDSSYGYTF. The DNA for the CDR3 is TGTGCCAGCAGCACCATACCGGACAGCTCTTATGGCTACACCTTC.

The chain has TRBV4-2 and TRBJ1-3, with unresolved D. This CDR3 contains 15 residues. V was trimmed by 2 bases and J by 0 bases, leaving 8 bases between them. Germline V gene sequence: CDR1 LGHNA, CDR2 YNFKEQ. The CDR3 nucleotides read TGTGCCAGCAGCCAATCGTCCTACTCTGGAAACACCATATATTTT. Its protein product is CASSQSSYSGNTIYF.

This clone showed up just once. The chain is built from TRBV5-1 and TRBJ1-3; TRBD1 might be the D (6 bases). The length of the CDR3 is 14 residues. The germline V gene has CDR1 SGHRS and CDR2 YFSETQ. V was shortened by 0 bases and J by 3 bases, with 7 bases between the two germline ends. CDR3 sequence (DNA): TGCGCCAGCAGCTTGGAACAGGGTGGAAACACCATATATTTT. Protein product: CASSLEQGGNTIYF.

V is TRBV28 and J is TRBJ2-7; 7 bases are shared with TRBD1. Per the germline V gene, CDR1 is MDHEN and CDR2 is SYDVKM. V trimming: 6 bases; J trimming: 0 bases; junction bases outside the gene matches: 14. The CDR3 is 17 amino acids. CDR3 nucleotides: TGTGCCAGCAGCAACAGGGGCGCCACTCGGCACTCCTACGAGCAGTACTTC. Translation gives CASSNRGATRHSYEQYF.

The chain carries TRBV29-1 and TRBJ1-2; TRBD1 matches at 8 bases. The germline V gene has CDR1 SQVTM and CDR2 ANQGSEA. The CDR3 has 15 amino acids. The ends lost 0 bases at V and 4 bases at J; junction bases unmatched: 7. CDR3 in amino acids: CSVEEDRADVYGYTF. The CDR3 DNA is TGCAGCGTTGAAGAGGACAGGGCTGATGTCTATGGCTACACCTTC.

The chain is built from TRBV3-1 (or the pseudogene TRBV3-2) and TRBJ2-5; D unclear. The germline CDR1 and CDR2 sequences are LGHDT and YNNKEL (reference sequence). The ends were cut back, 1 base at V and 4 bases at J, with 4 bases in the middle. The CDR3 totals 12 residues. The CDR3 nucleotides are TGTGCCAGCAGCCAAGCCTCAGAGACCCAGTACTTC. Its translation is CASSQASETQYF.

The CDR3 DNA reads as TGTGCCAGTAGTATCCGACCAGCGGGAAACTCCTACAATGAGCAGTTCTTC. As protein: CASSIRPAGNSYNEQFF. This chain joins TRBV19 and TRBJ2-1; 7 bases line up with TRBD2. With V trimmed by 3 bases and J by 0 bases, 8 bases remained unmatched. This CDR3 contains 17 residues. Per the germline V gene, CDR1 is LNHDA and CDR2 is SQIVND (reference sequence).

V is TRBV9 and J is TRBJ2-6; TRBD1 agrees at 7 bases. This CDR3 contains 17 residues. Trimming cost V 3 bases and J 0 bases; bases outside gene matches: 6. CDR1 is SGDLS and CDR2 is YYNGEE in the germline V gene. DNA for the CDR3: TGTGCCAGCAGCGCGACAGGGTTAAGCTCTGGGGCCAACGTCCTGACTTTC. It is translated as CASSATGLSSGANVLTF.

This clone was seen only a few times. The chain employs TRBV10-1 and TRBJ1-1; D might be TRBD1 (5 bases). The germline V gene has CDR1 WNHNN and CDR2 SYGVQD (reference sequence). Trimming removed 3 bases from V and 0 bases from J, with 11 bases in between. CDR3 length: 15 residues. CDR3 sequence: CASSERGGVNTEAFF. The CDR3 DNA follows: TGCGCCAGCAGTGAAAGGGGTGGTGTGAACACTGAAGCTTTCTTT.

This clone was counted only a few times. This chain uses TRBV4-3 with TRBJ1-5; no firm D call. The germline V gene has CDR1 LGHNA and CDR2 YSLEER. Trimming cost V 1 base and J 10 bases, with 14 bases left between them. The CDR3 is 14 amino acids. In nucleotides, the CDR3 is TGCGCCAGCAGCCAAGGGACTGAACGGGGTCCCCAGCATTTT. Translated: CASSQGTERGPQHF.

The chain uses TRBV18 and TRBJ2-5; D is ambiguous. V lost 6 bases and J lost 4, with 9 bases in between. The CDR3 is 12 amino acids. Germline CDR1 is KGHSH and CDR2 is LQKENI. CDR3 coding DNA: TGTGCCAGCTCCCCGAACGGAGAGACCCAGTACTTC. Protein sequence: CASSPNGETQYF.

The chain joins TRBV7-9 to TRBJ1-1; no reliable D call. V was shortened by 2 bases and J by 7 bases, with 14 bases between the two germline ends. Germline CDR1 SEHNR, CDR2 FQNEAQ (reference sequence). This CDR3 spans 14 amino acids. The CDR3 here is CASSLSGYSYEAFF. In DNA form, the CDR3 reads TGTGCCAGCAGCTTATCGGGGTACTCCTATGAAGCTTTCTTT.

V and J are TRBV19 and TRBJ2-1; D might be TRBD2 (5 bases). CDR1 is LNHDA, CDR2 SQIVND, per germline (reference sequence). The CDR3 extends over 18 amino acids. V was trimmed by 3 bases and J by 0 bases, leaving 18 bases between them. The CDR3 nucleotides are TGTGCCAGTAGTATGGTATCGGGAAGAGGGTTCTCCTACAATGAGCAGTTCTTC. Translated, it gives CASSMVSGRGFSYNEQFF. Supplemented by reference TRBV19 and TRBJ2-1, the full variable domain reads DGGITQSPKYLFRKEGQNVTLSCEQNLNHDAMYWYRQDPGQGLRLIYYSQIVNDFQKGDIAEGYSVSREKKESFPLTVTSAQKNPTAFYLCASSMVSGRGFSYNEQFFGPGTRLTVL.

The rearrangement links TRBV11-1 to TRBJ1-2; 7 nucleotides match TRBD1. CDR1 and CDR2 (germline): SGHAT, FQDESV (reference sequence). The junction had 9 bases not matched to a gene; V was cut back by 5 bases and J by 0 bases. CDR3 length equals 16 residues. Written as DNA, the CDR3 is TGTGCCAGCAGCCGGAACGGACAGGAGGCTAACTATGGCTACACCTTC. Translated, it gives CASSRNGQEANYGYTF.

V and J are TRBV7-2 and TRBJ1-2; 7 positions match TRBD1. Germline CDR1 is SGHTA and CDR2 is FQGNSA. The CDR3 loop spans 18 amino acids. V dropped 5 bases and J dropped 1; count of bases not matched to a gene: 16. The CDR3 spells CASSPGTDILRRNYGYTF. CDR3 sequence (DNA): TGTGCCAGCAGCCCTGGGACAGACATACTCAGGCGTAACTATGGCTACACCTTC.

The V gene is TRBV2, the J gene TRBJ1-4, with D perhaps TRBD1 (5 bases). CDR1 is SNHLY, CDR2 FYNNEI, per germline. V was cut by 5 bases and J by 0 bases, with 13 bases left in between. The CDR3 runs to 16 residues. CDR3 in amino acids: CASSKTGEATNEKLFF. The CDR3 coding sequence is TGTGCCAGCAGTAAAACAGGTGAAGCAACTAATGAAAAACTGTTTTTT. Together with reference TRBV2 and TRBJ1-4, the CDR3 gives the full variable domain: EPEVTQTPSHQVTQMGQEVILRCVPISNHLYFYWYRQILGQKVEFLVSFYNNEISEKSEIFDDQFSVERPDGSNFTLKIRSTKLEDSAMYFCASSKTGEATNEKLFFGSGTQLSVL.

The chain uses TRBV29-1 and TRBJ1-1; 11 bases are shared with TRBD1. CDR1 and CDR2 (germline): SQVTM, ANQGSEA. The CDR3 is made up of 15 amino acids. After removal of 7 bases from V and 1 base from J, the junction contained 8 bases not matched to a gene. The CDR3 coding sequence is TGCAGCGCCTCGGGGACAGGGGGAGCGAACACTGAAGCTTTCTTT. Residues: CSASGTGGANTEAFF.

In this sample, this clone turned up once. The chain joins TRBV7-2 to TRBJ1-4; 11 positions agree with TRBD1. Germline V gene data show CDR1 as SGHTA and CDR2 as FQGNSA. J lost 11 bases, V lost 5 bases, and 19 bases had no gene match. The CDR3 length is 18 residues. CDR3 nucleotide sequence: TGTGCCAGCAGCCCCGGTGCTGGACAGGGGGCGAACTCTGGGAAACTGTTTTTT. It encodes CASSPGAGQGANSGKLFF.

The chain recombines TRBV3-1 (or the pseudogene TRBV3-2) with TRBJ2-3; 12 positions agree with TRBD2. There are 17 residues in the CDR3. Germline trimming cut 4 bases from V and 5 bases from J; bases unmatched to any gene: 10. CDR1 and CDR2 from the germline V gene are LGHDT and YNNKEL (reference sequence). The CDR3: CASSLKATSGGIDTQYF. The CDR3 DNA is TGTGCCAGCAGCCTTAAAGCAACTAGCGGGGGGATAGATACGCAGTATTTT.